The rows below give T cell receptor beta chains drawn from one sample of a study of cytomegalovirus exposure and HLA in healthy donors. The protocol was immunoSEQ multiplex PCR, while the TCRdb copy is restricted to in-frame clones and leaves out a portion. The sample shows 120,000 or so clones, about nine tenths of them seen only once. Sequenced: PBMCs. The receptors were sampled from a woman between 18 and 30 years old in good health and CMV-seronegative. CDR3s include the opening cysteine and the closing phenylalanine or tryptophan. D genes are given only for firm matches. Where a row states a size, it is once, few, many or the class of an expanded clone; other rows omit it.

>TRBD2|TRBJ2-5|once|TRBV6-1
TGTGCCAGCAGTGATCCGGGGGGTAGCCAAGAGACCCAGTACTTC
CASSDPGGSQETQYF
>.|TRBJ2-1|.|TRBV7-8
TGTGCCAGCAGCTTGGGACTCGACTACAATGAGCAGTTCTTC
CASSLGLDYNEQFF
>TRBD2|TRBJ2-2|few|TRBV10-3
TGTGCCATCAGTGGACTAGCGGGAGAACCCTTCAGCGGGGAGCTGTTTTTT
CAISGLAGEPFSGELFF
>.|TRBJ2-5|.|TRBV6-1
TGTGCCAGCAGTGAATTTTTCCGCGGGGAAGAGACCCAGTACTTC
CASSEFFRGEETQYF
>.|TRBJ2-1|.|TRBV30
TGTGCCTGGACGGGGGGCGGGACTGAAAGGGATGAGCAGTTCTTC
CAWTGGGTERDEQFF
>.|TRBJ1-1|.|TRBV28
TGTGCCAGCAGTTCGGGTGGAGATCCGGAGAACACTGAAGCTTTCTTT
CASSSGGDPENTEAFF
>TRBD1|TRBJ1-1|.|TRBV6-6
TGTGCCAGCAGTTTGACAGGGGGTAACACTGAAGCTTTCTTT
CASSLTGGNTEAFF
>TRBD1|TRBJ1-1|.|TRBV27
TGTGCCAGCAGTTTACAATATACAGGGGTTTTAACTGAAGCTTTCTTT
CASSLQYTGVLTEAFF
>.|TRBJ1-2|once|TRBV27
TGTGCCAGCAGCCGCACCTTCCAGGGTAGTTATGGCTACACCTTC
CASSRTFQGSYGYTF
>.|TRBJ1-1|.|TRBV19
TGTGCCAGTAGTATAACTCAGGGTAGCACTGAAGCTTTCTTT
CASSITQGSTEAFF
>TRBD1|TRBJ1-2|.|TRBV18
TGTGCCAGCTCACCGGGACAGGACTATGGCTACACCTTC
CASSPGQDYGYTF
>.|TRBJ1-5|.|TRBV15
TGTGCCACCAGCAGAGAGAGGTACAGGAACAATCAGCCCCAGCATTTT
CATSRERYRNNQPQHF
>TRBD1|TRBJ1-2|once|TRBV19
TGTGCCAGTAGTATCCACCCTAGACAGGGTTCCAGGGTCTTGGGCTACACCTTC
CASSIHPRQGSRVLGYTF
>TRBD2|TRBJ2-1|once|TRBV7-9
TGTGCCAGCAGCTCCTCTAGCGGGAGTAGAAATGAGCAGTTCTTC
CASSSSSGSRNEQFF
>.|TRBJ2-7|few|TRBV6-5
TGTGCCAGCAGTTCTTGGAGGGCCGACGAGCAGTACTTC
CASSSWRADEQYF
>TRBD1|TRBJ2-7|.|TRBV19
TGTGCCAGTAGTATTGGGACAGGCGACTACGAGCAGTACTTC
CASSIGTGDYEQYF
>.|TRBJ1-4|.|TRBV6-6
TGTGCCAGCAGTTTGTTGGGGGCTACTAATGAAAAACTGTTTTTT
CASSLLGATNEKLFF
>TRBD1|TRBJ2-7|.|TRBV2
TGTGCCAGCAGACGGACAGGGTCCTACGAGCAGTACTTC
CASRRTGSYEQYF
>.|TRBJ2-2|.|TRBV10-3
TGTGCCATCAGTGAGGGGGGGACCGGGGAGCTGTTTTTT
CAISEGGTGELFF
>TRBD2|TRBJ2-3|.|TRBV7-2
TGTGCCAGCAGCTTTATAGCGGGAGGTAGAGGAGATACGCAGTATTTT
CASSFIAGGRGDTQYF
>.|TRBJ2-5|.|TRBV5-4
TGTGCCAGCAGTAGATCTATAGGAGACCAAGAGACCCAGTACTTC
CASSRSIGDQETQYF
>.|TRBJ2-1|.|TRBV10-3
TGTGCCATCAGTGAAGGAGGGGGCGTTCCGAATGAGCAGTTCTTC
CAISEGGGVPNEQFF
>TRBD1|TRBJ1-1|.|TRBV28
TGTGCCAGCAGCCTGGGACAGGTCCTTGAGAAAGCTTTCTTT
CASSLGQVLEKAFF
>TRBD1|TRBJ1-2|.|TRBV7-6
TGTGCCAGCAGCTTAGGACAGGGGTTTGGCTACACCTTC
CASSLGQGFGYTF
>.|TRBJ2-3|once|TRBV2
TGTGCCAGCAGTGATGACGGGGGAATCACAGATACGCAGTATTTT
CASSDDGGITDTQYF
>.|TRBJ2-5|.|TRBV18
TGTGCCAGCTCACCAACCCAGAGGGAGACCCAGTACTTC
CASSPTQRETQYF
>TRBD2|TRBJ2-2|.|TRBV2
TGTGCCAGCACCCTAAAGCCTAGCGGGAGCGGTGGCACCGGGGAGCTGTTTTTT
CASTLKPSGSGGTGELFF